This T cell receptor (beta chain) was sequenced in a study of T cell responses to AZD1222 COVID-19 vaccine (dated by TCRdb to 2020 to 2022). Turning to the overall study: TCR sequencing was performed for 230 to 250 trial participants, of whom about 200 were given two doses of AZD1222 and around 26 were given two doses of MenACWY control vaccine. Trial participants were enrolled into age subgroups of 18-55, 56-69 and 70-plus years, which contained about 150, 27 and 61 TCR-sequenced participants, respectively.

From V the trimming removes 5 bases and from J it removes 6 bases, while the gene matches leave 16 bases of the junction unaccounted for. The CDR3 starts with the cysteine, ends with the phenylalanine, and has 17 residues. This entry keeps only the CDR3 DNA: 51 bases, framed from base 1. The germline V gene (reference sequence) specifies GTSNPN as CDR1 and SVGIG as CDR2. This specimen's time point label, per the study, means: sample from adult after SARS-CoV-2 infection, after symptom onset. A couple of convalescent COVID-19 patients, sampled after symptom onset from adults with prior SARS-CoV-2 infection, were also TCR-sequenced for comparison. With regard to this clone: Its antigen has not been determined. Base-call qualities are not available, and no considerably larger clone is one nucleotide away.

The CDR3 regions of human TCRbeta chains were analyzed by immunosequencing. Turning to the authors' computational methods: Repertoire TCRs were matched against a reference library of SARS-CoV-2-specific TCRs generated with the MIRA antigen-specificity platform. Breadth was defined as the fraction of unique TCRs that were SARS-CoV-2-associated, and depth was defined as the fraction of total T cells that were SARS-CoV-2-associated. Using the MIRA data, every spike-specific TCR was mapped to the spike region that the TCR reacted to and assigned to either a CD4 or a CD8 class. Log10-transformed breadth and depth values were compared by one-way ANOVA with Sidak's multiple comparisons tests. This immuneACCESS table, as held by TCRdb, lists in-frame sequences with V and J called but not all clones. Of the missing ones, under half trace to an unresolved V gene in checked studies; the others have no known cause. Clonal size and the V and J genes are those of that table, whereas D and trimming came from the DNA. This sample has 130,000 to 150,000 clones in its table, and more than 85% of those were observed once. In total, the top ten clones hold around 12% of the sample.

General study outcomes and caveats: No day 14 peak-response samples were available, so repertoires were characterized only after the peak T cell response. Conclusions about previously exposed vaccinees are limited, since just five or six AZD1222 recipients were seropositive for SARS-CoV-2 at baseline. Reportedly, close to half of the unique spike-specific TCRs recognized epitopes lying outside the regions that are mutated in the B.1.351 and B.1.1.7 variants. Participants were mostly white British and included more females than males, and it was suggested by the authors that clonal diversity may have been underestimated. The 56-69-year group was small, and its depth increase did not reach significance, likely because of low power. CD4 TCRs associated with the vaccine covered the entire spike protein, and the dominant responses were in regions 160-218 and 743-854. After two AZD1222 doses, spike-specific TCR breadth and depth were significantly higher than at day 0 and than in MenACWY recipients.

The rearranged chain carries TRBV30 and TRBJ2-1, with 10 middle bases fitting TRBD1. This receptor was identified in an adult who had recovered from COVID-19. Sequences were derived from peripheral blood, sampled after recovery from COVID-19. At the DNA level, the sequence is TGTGCCTGGCATACATTCGGGACAGGGGTGGGGAGCAATGAGCAGTTCTTC. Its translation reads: CAWHTFGTGVGSNEQFF.